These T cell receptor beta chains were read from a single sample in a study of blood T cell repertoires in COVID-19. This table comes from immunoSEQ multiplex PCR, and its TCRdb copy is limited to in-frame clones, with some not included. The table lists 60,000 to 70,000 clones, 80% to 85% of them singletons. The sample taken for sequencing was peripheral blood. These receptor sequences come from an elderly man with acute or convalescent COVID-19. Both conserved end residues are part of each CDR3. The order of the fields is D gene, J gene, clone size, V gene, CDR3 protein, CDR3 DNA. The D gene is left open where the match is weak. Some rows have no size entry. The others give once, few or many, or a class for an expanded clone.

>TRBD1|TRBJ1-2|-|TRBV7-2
CASSQTGTGVGYTF
TGTGCCAGCAGCCAGACCGGGACAGGGGTTGGCTACACCTTC
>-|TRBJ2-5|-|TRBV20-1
CSASPGARGDTQYF
TGCAGTGCTAGTCCCGGGGCCCGCGGGGATACCCAGTACTTC
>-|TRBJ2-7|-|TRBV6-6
CASSTDPTREQYF
TGTGCCAGCAGCACCGACCCGACTCGCGAGCAGTACTTC
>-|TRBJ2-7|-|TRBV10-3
CAISDPRRGGYEQYF
TGTGCCATCAGTGACCCGCGGAGGGGCGGCTACGAGCAGTACTTC
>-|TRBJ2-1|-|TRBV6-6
CASSNARYSYNEQFF
TGTGCCAGCAGTAACGCTAGATATTCCTACAATGAGCAGTTCTTC
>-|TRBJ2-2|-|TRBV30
CAWSGGLALGVSNTGELFF
TGTGCCTGGAGTGGGGGACTCGCCCTAGGGGTTTCGAACACCGGGGAGCTGTTTTTT
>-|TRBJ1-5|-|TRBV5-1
CASSPMGANQPQHF
TGCGCCAGCAGTCCCATGGGGGCCAATCAGCCCCAGCATTTT
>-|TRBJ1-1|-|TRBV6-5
CASSYGGGARNTEAFF
TGTGCCAGCAGTTACGGTGGGGGGGCGAGGAACACTGAAGCTTTCTTT
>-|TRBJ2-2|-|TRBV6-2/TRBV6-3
CASSSDYTGELFF
TGTGCCAGCAGTTCCGACTACACCGGGGAGCTGTTTTTT
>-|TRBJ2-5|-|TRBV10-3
CAISEPTGSRETQYF
TGTGCCATCAGTGAGCCCACAGGGTCCCGCGAGACCCAGTACTTC
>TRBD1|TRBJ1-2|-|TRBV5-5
CASSPTTGLIGYGYTF
TGTGCCAGCAGCCCTACGACAGGGCTGATTGGGTATGGCTACACCTTC
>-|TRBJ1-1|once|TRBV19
CASNQDRDTEAFF
TGTGCCAGTAACCAGGACAGAGATACTGAAGCTTTCTTT
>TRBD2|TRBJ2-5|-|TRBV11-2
CASSGRGGGETQYF
TGTGCCAGCAGCGGGCGGGGGGGCGGAGAGACCCAGTACTTC
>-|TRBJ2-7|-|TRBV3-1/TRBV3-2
CASSQESAGAKYEQYF
TGTGCCAGCAGCCAAGAAAGCGCGGGGGCGAAATACGAGCAGTACTTC
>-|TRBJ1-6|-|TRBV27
CASSVVTTANSPLHF
TGTGCCAGCAGTGTAGTAACGACAGCTAATTCACCCCTCCACTTT
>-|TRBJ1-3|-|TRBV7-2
CASSVLFGPGNTIYF
TGTGCCAGCAGTGTTCTATTTGGTCCTGGAAACACCATATATTTT
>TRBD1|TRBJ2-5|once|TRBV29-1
CSVDQRDRGGETQYF
TGCAGCGTAGATCAAAGGGACAGGGGTGGAGAGACCCAGTACTTC
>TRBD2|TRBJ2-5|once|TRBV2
CASARGGAGGEEETQYF
TGTGCTTCAGCGAGGGGCGGAGCGGGGGGGGAAGAAGAGACCCAGTACTTC
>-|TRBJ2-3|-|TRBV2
CASRELVDTQYF
TGTGCCAGCAGGGAACTAGTGGATACGCAGTATTTT
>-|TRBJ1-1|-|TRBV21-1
CASSKAVIPRAEAFF
TGTGCCAGCAGCAAAGCTGTCATCCCCCGAGCTGAAGCTTTCTTT
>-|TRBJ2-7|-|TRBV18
CASSPGTAAHEQYF
TGTGCCAGCTCCCCTGGGACTGCGGCCCACGAGCAGTACTTC
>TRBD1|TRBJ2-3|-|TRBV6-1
CASSEDRGADTQYF
TGTGCCAGCAGTGAGGACAGGGGCGCAGATACGCAGTATTTT
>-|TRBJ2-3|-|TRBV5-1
CASRPDTTDTQYF
TGCGCCAGCAGGCCTGACACCACAGATACGCAGTATTTT
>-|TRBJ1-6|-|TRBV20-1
CSASRGGGNSPLHF
TGCAGTGCTAGTAGGGGAGGGGGGAATTCACCCCTCCACTTT
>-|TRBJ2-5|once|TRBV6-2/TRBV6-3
CASSYQQVKTQYF
TGTGCCAGCAGTTACCAACAGGTTAAGACCCAGTACTTC
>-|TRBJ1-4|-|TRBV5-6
CASSSARYREFEKLFF
TGTGCCAGCAGCTCGGCCCGTTACAGGGAGTTTGAAAAACTGTTTTTT
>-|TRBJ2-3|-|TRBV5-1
CASSLISGNTDTQYF
TGCGCCAGCAGCTTGATCAGCGGAAACACAGATACGCAGTATTTT
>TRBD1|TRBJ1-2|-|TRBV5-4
CASTRDREEGGYTF
TGTGCCAGCACCCGGGACAGAGAAGAGGGTGGCTACACCTTC
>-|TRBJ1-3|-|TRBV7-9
CASSPGISGNTIYF
TGTGCCAGCAGCCCCGGGATCTCTGGAAACACCATATATTTT
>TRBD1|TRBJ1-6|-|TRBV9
CASSASGTENSPLHF
TGTGCCAGCAGCGCATCCGGGACAGAGAATTCACCCCTCCACTTT
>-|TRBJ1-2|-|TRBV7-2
CASSGPVAHGYTF
TGTGCCAGCAGCGGCCCCGTGGCACATGGCTACACCTTC
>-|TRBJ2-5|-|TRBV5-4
CAIRVQETQYF
TGTGCCATCCGGGTTCAAGAGACCCAGTACTTC
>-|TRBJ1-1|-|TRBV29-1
CSVGTPGTEAFF
TGCAGCGTCGGGACACCTGGGACTGAAGCTTTCTTT
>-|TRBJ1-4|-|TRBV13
CASSLRFGESDEKLFF
TGTGCCAGCAGCTTACGTTTCGGGGAATCGGATGAAAAACTGTTTTTT
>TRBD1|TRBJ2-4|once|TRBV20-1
CSAQDRGIYF
TGCAGTGCTCAGGACAGGGGAATATACTTC
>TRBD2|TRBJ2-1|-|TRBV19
CASSTGLAGGLIEFF
TGTGCCAGTAGCACGGGACTAGCGGGAGGGCTGATTGAGTTCTTC
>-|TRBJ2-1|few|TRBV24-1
CATYQNNEQFF
TGTGCCACCTACCAGAACAATGAGCAGTTCTTC
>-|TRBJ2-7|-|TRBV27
CASSSESSTSSYEQYF
TGTGCCAGCAGTTCTGAGAGTAGCACGAGCTCCTACGAGCAGTACTTC
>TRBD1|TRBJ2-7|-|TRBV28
CASGWTGGYEQYF
TGTGCCAGCGGATGGACAGGGGGGTACGAGCAGTACTTC
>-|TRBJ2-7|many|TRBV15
CATSGQTYEQYF
TGTGCCACCAGCGGACAGACGTACGAGCAGTACTTC
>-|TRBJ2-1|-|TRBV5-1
CASSRDGGRNEQFF
TGCGCCAGCAGCAGGGACGGGGGGCGCAATGAGCAGTTCTTC
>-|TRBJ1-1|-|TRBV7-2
CASSPRGGAGAFF
TGTGCCAGCAGCCCAAGAGGGGGGGCGGGAGCTTTCTTT
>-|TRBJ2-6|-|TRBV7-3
CASSSGVAGANVLTF
TGTGCCAGCAGCTCAGGGGTAGCTGGGGCCAACGTCCTGACTTTC
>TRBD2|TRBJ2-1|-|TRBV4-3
CASSQDSGTSVSDEQFF
TGCGCCAGCAGCCAAGATTCGGGGACTAGCGTTAGCGATGAGCAGTTCTTC
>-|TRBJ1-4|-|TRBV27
CASSSVTTNEKLFF
TGTGCCAGCAGTTCGGTCACAACTAATGAAAAACTGTTTTTT
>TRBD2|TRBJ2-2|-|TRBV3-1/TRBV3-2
CASSRPGGTTGELFF
TGTGCCAGCAGCCGCCCGGGGGGGACCACCGGGGAGCTGTTTTTT
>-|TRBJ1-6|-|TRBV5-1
CASRPGSDRSYSPLHF
TGCGCCAGCAGGCCAGGGTCCGACCGGAGTTATTCACCCCTCCACTTT
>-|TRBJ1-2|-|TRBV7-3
CASSLRGGGDGYGYTF
TGTGCCAGCAGCCTCAGAGGGGGGGGCGATGGCTATGGCTACACCTTC
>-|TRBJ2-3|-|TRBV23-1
CASSQSRGKDTQYF
TGCGCCAGCAGTCAGAGCAGGGGCAAGGATACGCAGTATTTT